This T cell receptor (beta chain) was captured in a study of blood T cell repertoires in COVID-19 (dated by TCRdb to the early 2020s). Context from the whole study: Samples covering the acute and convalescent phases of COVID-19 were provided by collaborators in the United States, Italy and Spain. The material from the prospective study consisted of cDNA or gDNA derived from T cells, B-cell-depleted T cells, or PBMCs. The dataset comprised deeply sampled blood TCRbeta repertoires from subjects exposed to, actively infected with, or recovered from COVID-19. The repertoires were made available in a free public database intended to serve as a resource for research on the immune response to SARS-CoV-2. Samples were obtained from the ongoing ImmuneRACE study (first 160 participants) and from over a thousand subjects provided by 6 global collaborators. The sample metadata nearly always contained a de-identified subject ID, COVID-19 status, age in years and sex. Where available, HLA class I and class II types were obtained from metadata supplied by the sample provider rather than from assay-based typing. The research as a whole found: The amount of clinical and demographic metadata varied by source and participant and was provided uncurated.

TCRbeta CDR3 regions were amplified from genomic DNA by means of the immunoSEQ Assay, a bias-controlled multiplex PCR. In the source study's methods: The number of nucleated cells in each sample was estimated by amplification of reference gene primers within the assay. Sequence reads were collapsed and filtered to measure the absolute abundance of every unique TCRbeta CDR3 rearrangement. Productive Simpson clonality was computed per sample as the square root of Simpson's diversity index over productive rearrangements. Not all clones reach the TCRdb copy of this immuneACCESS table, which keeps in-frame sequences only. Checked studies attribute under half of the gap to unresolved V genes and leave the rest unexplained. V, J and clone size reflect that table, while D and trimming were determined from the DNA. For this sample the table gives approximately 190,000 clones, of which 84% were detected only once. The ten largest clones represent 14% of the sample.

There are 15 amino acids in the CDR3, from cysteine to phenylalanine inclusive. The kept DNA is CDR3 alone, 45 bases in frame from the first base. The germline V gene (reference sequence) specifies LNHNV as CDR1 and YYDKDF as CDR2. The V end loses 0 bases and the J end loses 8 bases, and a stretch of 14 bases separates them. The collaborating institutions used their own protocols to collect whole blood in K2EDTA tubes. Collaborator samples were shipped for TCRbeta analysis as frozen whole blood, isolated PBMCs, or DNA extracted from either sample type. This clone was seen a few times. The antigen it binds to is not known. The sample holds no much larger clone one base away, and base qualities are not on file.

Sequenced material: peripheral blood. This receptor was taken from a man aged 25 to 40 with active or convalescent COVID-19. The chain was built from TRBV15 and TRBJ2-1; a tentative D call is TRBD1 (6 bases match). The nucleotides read TGTGCCACCAGCAGAGATGCAGGGGTTGAGGATGAGCAGTTCTTC. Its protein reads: CATSRDAGVEDEQFF.